A few counts support the clone carrying this TCR beta chain. Its antigen is as yet unknown. There are 18 residues in the CDR3. J was trimmed by 2 bases and V by 5 bases; bases with no gene match: 19. In germline, CDR1 is SQVTM, CDR2 ANQGSEA. Next came a second PCR, run for about 7 to 12 cycles, which used a sample-barcoded 5' primer along with a J-beta primer mix. MiXCR was run by TCRdb on the 5' RACE reads, yielding one entry per CDR3 protein. The sample shows some 690,000 distinct CDR3 sequences, about 20% of them seen only once. This record belongs to a study of blood T cells in healthy people across ages. Study-wide results and caveats: Unsorted PBMC input precluded a conclusive naive versus antigen-experienced comparison. Roughly linear declines in TCR beta diversity per million T cells occurred with age.

This TCR was recovered from a man in his 70s in good health. The sample consisted of blood. V and J are TRBV29-1 and TRBJ2-3; 7 bases are a match to TRBD2. The CDR3 DNA sequence: TGCAGCGTTCTCGGACTAGTAGATGGAGGGAGCCCCACAGATACGCAGTATTTT. Amino acid sequence: CSVLGLVDGGSPTDTQYF.